This entry is about one T cell receptor (beta chain). The sample originates from a study of CD8+CD57+ T cells in acquired aplastic anemia. For CDR3 and TCR beta VDJ profiling, genomic DNA was the template used. TCRdb used MiXCR to reprocess the reads, holding one entry per CDR3 protein. The table has over 100,000 distinct CDR3 sequences, 41% seen once. J was trimmed by 3 bases and V by 3 bases; bases with no gene match: 12. CDR3 length: 16 amino acids. Germline CDR1 is DFQATT and CDR2 is SNEGSKA (reference sequence). V usage is TRBV20-1 and J usage is TRBJ2-3; 7 bases map to TRBD2. This receptor was identified in a human donor in good health, serving as a control. Sequencing was performed on sorted CD4+, CD8+, or CD8+CD57+ T cells (not recorded which) from PBMCs. CDR3 region: CSASRPTSDPTDTQYF. CDR3 coding DNA: TGCAGTGCTAGTCGGCCCACTAGCGACCCGACAGATACGCAGTATTTT.